This T cell receptor beta chain comes out of a study of PD-L1 blockade in urothelial cancer. Study context: In about 2014 therapy began: atezolizumab 1,200 mg intravenously every 3 weeks. T cells numbered a median of approximately 130,000 in the blood samples.

Concerning this clone: Other DNA sequences in this specimen translate into the identical CDR3.

Assay: immunoSEQ multiplex PCR; the TCRdb copy retains only in-frame clones and omits some. The repertoire includes 35,000 to 45,000 clones, around four fifths of them detected once, and roughly 16% sits in the top ten. Described time point: peripheral blood 6 weeks after treatment start. Locally advanced or metastatic urothelial carcinoma was present in patients. Patient sample counts ranged from 1 to 8, pretreatment and on-treatment. Germline CDR1 reads SGHAT; CDR2 reads FQNNGV. The CDR3 runs 12 residues. V was cut by 2 bases and J by 8 bases, with 9 bases left in between. Here the sequenced sample was PBMCs, taken around atezolizumab (anti-PD-L1) treatment. The TCR originated in a man in his 60s with urothelial cancer. The V gene is TRBV11-2, the J gene TRBJ1-2; maybe TRBD1 (5 bases). CDR3 bases: TGTGCCAGCAGCTTATCGGGGGACGGCTACACCTTC. Protein sequence: CASSLSGDGYTF.